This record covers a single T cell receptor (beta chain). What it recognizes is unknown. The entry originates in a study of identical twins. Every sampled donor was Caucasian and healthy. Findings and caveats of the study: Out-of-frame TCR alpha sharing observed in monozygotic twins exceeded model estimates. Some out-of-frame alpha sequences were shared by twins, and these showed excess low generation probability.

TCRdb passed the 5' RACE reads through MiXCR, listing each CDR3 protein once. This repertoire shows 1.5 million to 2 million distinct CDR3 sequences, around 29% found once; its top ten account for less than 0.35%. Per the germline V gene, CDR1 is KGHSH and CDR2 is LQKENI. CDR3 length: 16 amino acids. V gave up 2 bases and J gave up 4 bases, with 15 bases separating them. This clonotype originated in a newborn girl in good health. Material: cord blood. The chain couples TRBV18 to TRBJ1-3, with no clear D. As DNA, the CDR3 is TGTGCCAGCTCACCAGGGAAGGGAACCGACGGAAACACCATATATTTT. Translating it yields CASSPGKGTDGNTIYF. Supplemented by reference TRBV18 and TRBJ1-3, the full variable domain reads NAGVMQNPRHLVRRRGQEARLRCSPMKGHSHVYWYRQLPEEGLKFMVYLQKENIIDESGMPKERFSAEFPKEGPSILRIQQVVRGDSAAYFCASSPGKGTDGNTIYFGEGSWLTVV.